This T cell receptor beta chain originates from a study of control samples from healthy donors and cancer patients. This clone was seen a single time. Clones were sequenced by immunoSEQ multiplex PCR, and TCRdb holds only the in-frame ones, with some missing. This sample yields 120,000 or so clones, of which about 86% are seen a single time; around 10% belongs to the top ten. Germline V gene lookup returns CDR1 SGHDT and CDR2 YYEEEE. V was pared by 3 bases and J by 4 bases, with 10 bases between. The CDR3 runs to 13 residues. The chain recombines TRBV5-6 with TRBJ1-2, with D perhaps TRBD1 (5 bases). Material: blood. The clonotype originates from a man in his thirties or forties in good health. CDR3 protein: CASSWGGGYGYTF. CDR3 in DNA: TGTGCCAGCAGCTGGGGGGGTGGCTATGGCTACACCTTC. Complete variable domain (other parts from reference TRBV5-6 and TRBJ1-2): DAGVTQSPTHLIKTRGQQVTLRCSPKSGHDTVSWYQQALGQGPQFIFQYYEEEERQRGNFPDRFSGHQFPNYSSELNVNALLLGDSALYLCASSWGGGYGYTFGSGTRLTVV.